The 28 T cell receptor beta chains below were found in one sample sequenced in a study of shared clonotypes between healthy human individuals. Selected positively for CCR7 and CD45RO-negative, naive CD8 cells excluded terminally differentiated effector memory CD45RA+ cells. TCRdb's table, derived via immunoSEQ multiplex PCR, lists solely in-frame clones and lacks some. The table shows about 680,000 clones, with under 95% occurring only once. Sequencing was done on a sample of naive CD8+ T cells sorted from blood. All receptors derive from a man younger than 40 in good health.

This clone was observed at least ten times. The J gene is TRBJ2-1, the V gene TRBV2; D gene ambiguous. Trimming took 2 bases from V and 7 from J, leaving 6 bases between them. In germline, CDR1 is SNHLY, CDR2 FYNNEI. This CDR3 is 12 amino acids long. The CDR3 DNA reads TGTGCCAGCAGTGAAACGTGGAATGAGCAGTTCTTC. Encoded protein: CASSETWNEQFF. Full variable domain (outside the CDR3, taken from reference TRBV2 and TRBJ2-1): EPEVTQTPSHQVTQMGQEVILRCVPISNHLYFYWYRQILGQKVEFLVSFYNNEISEKSEIFDDQFSVERPDGSNFTLKIRSTKLEDSAMYFCASSETWNEQFFGPGTRLTVL.

V and J are TRBV4-1 and TRBJ2-1; 12 nucleotides align to TRBD2. Germline trimming cut 4 bases from V and 6 bases from J; bases unmatched to any gene: 4. Germline CDR1 and CDR2: MGHRA and YSYEKL. This CDR3 is built from 15 residues. The CDR3 region is CASSPLAGGANEQFF. DNA for the CDR3: TGCGCCAGCAGCCCCCTAGCGGGAGGGGCCAATGAGCAGTTCTTC.

CDR3 loop: CASSLVHNQETQYF. CDR3 bases: TGTGCCAGCAGCTTAGTACATAACCAAGAGACCCAGTACTTC. This chain uses TRBV13 with TRBJ2-5; D gene unclear. The CDR3 runs to 14 residues. The V gene's germline CDR1 is PRHDT and CDR2 FYEKMQ (reference sequence). The V end lost 1 base, the J end lost 0 bases, and 6 bases lay between the germline ends.

The genes are TRBV25-1 and TRBJ2-7; tentatively, D is TRBD1 or TRBD2 (5 bases each). The CDR3 is made up of 16 amino acids. V dropped 8 bases and J dropped 4 bases, with 24 bases sitting between them. The germline V gene encodes CDR1 MGHDK and CDR2 SYGVNS. CDR3 loop: CASCPSGGGNGYEQYF. The DNA for the CDR3 is TGTGCCAGCTGTCCCTCCGGTGGGGGAAACGGGTACGAGCAGTACTTC.

The rearrangement joins TRBV6-1 to TRBJ1-1; D unresolved. V lost 9 bases to trimming and J lost 0 bases, with 14 bases between them. The CDR3 has 14 amino acids. The germline V gene encodes CDR1 MNHNS and CDR2 SASEGT. In DNA form, the CDR3 reads TGTGCCAGTCCTCCCGGCGTCATGAACACTGAAGCTTTCTTT. Translating gives CASPPGVMNTEAFF.

The chain combines TRBV6-1 with TRBJ1-1; no reliable D call. Germline-derived CDR1 and CDR2 are MNHNS and SASEGT. Trimming cost V 3 bases and J 7 bases, with 15 bases left between them. The CDR3 runs 14 residues. CDR3 sequence: CASSEWWEGGEAFF. The CDR3 DNA is TGTGCCAGCAGTGAGTGGTGGGAGGGTGGTGAAGCTTTCTTT.

This sequence joins TRBV7-9 and TRBJ1-5; 10 bases fit TRBD1. Per germline, CDR1 SEHNR and CDR2 FQNEAQ (reference sequence). The J segment lost 3 bases and the V segment lost 5 bases, leaving 4 bases of the junction unmatched. The CDR3 is 15 amino acids. The CDR3 here is CASSGGQGYNQPQHF. CDR3 nucleotides: TGTGCCAGCAGCGGGGGACAGGGGTACAATCAGCCCCAGCATTTT.

This chain uses TRBV4-3 with TRBJ1-1, with D possibly matching TRBD1 (5 bases). Germline assignment: CDR1 LGHNA and CDR2 YSLEER. This CDR3 has 14 residues. The V end lost 0 bases, the J end lost 11 bases, and 16 bases lay between the germline ends. The CDR3 here is CASSQERVGGKAFF. The CDR3 DNA follows: TGCGCCAGCAGCCAAGAGAGGGTTGGGGGGAAGGCTTTCTTT.

The rearrangement uses TRBV6-5 and TRBJ1-5; TRBD1 matches 9 bases. The CDR3 is made up of 13 amino acids. The trim removed 5 bases at V and 10 bases at J, leaving 6 bases unmatched. Per germline, CDR1 MNHEY and CDR2 SVGAGI. DNA for the CDR3: TGTGCCAGCAGTCCAACAGGGGGCCGACCCCAGCATTTT. Encoded protein: CASSPTGGRPQHF.

The chain recombines TRBV21-1 with TRBJ2-7; the DNA was not compared with TRBD1, the D call given in the table. TRBV21-1 is flagged as a pseudogene. The CDR3 length is 18 residues. CDR3: CASSKACRQGALPYEQYF. The CDR3 DNA is TGTGCCAGCAGCAAAGCTTGTCGACAGGGGGCATTGCCCTACGAGCAGTACTTC.

This chain links TRBV27 with TRBJ2-7, with D possibly being TRBD2 (5 bases). The germline V and J ends were trimmed by 4 bases and 0 bases, with 13 bases remaining between them. CDR1 and CDR2 from the germline V gene are MNHEY and SMNVEV (reference sequence). CDR3 size: 15 residues. The CDR3 DNA sequence: TGTGCCAGCAGTTCTAAGCGGAGGAGCTCCTACGAGCAGTACTTC. Protein sequence: CASSSKRRSSYEQYF.

This chain joins TRBV9 and TRBJ1-1; TRBD1 is a possible D gene (5 bases). Germline lookup yields CDR1 SGDLS and CDR2 YYNGEE. The CDR3 extends over 16 amino acids. Trimming cost V 0 bases and J 4 bases, with 16 bases left between them. CDR3 sequence (DNA): TGTGCCAGCAGCGTAGGTACAAGGGGTAAGACCACTGAAGCTTTCTTT. Protein product: CASSVGTRGKTTEAFF. The whole variable domain, filled in from reference TRBV9 and TRBJ1-1, reads DSGVTQTPKHLITATGQRVTLRCSPRSGDLSVYWYQQSLDQGLQFLIQYYNGEERAKGNILERFSAQQFPDLHSELNLSSLELGDSALYFCASSVGTRGKTTEAFFGQGTRLTVV.

This chain links TRBV27 with TRBJ2-7, with D hard to call. In germline, CDR1 is MNHEY, CDR2 SMNVEV (reference sequence). V dropped 2 bases and J dropped 5 bases, with 1 base sitting between them. The CDR3 has 10 amino acids. This CDR3 reads CASSLDEQYF. CDR3 DNA: TGTGCCAGCAGTTTAGACGAGCAGTACTTC.

V is TRBV19 and J is TRBJ1-1, with no clear D. The CDR3 is 14 residues long. V dropped 3 bases and J dropped 3 bases, with 11 bases sitting between them. CDR1 and CDR2 from the germline V gene are LNHDA and SQIVND (reference sequence). DNA of the CDR3: TGTGCCAGTAGTATTTGGGGTCTTGACACTGAAGCTTTCTTT. Its translation: CASSIWGLDTEAFF. Filled out from reference TRBV19 and TRBJ1-1, the complete variable domain reads DGGITQSPKYLFRKEGQNVTLSCEQNLNHDAMYWYRQDPGQGLRLIYYSQIVNDFQKGDIAEGYSVSREKKESFPLTVTSAQKNPTAFYLCASSIWGLDTEAFFGQGTRLTVV.

With regard to this clone: A single base separates this from a much larger clone, so it may be a read error. The gene calls are TRBV7-9 and TRBJ2-7; D might be TRBD2 (5 bases). The CDR3 spans 14 residues. CDR1 SEHNR and CDR2 FQNEAQ come from the germline V gene (reference sequence). V was cut by 4 bases and J by 5 bases, with 15 bases left in between. In nucleotides, the CDR3 is TGTGCCAGCAGCTCCTCCCTAGCCGGGCACGAGCAGTACTTC. This encodes CASSSSLAGHEQYF.

The rearrangement links TRBV5-4 to TRBJ2-2, with TRBD2 matching over 10 bases. CDR1 is SGHNT and CDR2 is YYREEE in the germline V gene (reference sequence). The CDR3 has 19 residues. Trimming took 4 bases from V and 5 from J; bases not matched to a gene: 17. In DNA form, the CDR3 reads TGTGCCAGCAGCCCCACCCATCCCCCTAGCGGGAGACGGACCGGGGAGCTGTTTTTT. Its protein is CASSPTHPPSGRRTGELFF.

This rearrangement joins TRBV28 to TRBJ1-1; D might be TRBD1 (6 bases). There are 16 residues in the CDR3. In germline, CDR1 is MDHEN, CDR2 SYDVKM. The germline V and J ends were trimmed by 5 bases and 5 bases, with 21 bases remaining between them. CDR3 region: CASSHQTGGHDTEAFF. The DNA of the CDR3 is TGTGCCAGCAGTCATCAGACAGGCGGGCATGATACTGAAGCTTTCTTT.

This sequence joins TRBV27 and TRBJ1-1, with 8 nucleotides matching TRBD1. This CDR3 contains 15 residues. V trimming: 5 bases; J trimming: 6 bases; junction bases outside the gene matches: 11. The germline CDR1 and CDR2 sequences are MNHEY and SMNVEV (reference sequence). CDR3 loop: CASSPISSDRAEAFF. The CDR3, as DNA: TGTGCCAGCAGTCCTATCTCCTCGGACAGGGCTGAAGCTTTCTTT.

In the case of this clone: One end of the junction varies from germline; a read error may be responsible. The gene calls are TRBV13 and TRBJ1-1, with a tentative D call TRBD1 (5 bases). Germline values: CDR1 PRHDT, CDR2 FYEKMQ (reference sequence). The CDR3 runs 14 residues. CDR3 sequence (DNA): TGCGCCAGCAGCTTAGCGGGACGAAATGACGAAGCTTTCTTT. Translating it yields CASSLAGRNDEAFF.

The chain recombines TRBV5-3 with TRBJ2-2; D perhaps matches TRBD2 (6 bases). Being an ORF, TRBV5-3 has a function that is uncertain. This CDR3 has 16 amino acids. Trimming took off 5 bases at V and 0 bases at J, with 14 bases between the two ends. The chain's CDR3 is CARRGTTRTNTGELFF. The CDR3 DNA reads as TGTGCCAGAAGGGGGACGACTAGAACGAACACCGGGGAGCTGTTTTTT.

This chain uses TRBV6-5 with TRBJ1-1; possibly TRBD1 for D (6 bases). The germline V gene encodes CDR1 MNHEY and CDR2 SVGAGI. The CDR3 is made up of 14 amino acids. With 5 bases removed from V and 5 bases from J, the gap between germline ends came to 15 bases. The CDR3 DNA sequence: TGTGCCAGCAGTCAAAACAGGGTTGGTACTGAAGCTTTCTTT. Translation: CASSQNRVGTEAFF.

The J gene is TRBJ2-7, the V gene TRBV7-6, with 12 bases lining up with TRBD2. The germline gives CDR1 SGHVS, CDR2 FNYEAQ. This CDR3 spans 16 amino acids. The V and J ends lost 4 bases and 4 bases, in that order; junction bases with no gene match: 8. For the CDR3, the DNA is TGTGCCAGCAGCTCCCCTGCGACTAGCGGGAGTTACGAGCAGTACTTC. Amino acids: CASSSPATSGSYEQYF.

The chain has TRBV11-3 and TRBJ2-7; D gene uncertain. Germline V gene lookup returns CDR1 SGHNT and CDR2 YENEEA. CDR3 length: 15 residues. With 1 base removed from V and 2 bases from J, the gap between germline ends came to 12 bases. Here the CDR3 DNA reads TGTGCCAGCAGCTTAGCAACGGGTAGAACCTACGAGCAGTACTTC. Protein product: CASSLATGRTYEQYF.

This clone was found a few times. This chain uses TRBV28 with TRBJ1-1, with D possibly being TRBD1 (5 bases). Germline V CDR1 and CDR2: MDHEN, SYDVKM. The CDR3 contains 15 residues. V lost 1 base and J lost 0, with 9 bases in between. CDR3 nucleotides: TGTGCCAGCAGTTTATATAGGGGATTGAACACTGAAGCTTTCTTT. It is translated as CASSLYRGLNTEAFF.

The chain joins TRBV27 to TRBJ2-7; D ambiguous. The V gene's germline CDR1 is MNHEY and CDR2 SMNVEV (reference sequence). The CDR3 is 13 residues long. V shed 6 bases and J shed 2 bases, with 11 bases lying between them. CDR3 in amino acids: CASSPTVTYEQYF. As DNA, the CDR3 is TGTGCCAGCAGCCCTACCGTAACCTACGAGCAGTACTTC.

The J gene is TRBJ2-7, the V gene TRBV11-2, with 7 bases identical to TRBD1. With 0 bases clipped from V and 7 bases from J, the junction kept 9 bases outside the gene matches. The CDR3 is 15 amino acids. CDR1 is SGHAT and CDR2 is FQNNGV in the germline V gene. CDR3 region: CASSLDWDSTLEQYF. The CDR3 nucleotides read TGTGCCAGCAGCTTAGATTGGGACAGCACCCTTGAGCAGTACTTC.

The V and J genes are TRBV7-9 and TRBJ2-7, with 8 nucleotides matching TRBD1. Germline V gene lookup returns CDR1 SEHNR and CDR2 FQNEAQ (reference sequence). V was pared by 6 bases and J by 6 bases, with 7 bases of the junction left unmatched. CDR3 length equals 13 residues. In nucleotides, the CDR3 is TGTGCCAGCAGTTCCCAGGGGGCGGGCGAGCAGTACTTC. Protein sequence: CASSSQGAGEQYF.

The chain carries TRBV9 and TRBJ2-2; tentative D call: TRBD2 (7 bases). CDR1 and CDR2 from the germline V gene are SGDLS and YYNGEE. The CDR3 extends over 17 amino acids. The V gene lost 0 bases and the J gene lost 3 bases, with 15 bases spanning the gap. The CDR3 here is CASSVEDRGAYTGELFF. For the CDR3, the DNA is TGTGCCAGCAGCGTAGAGGATCGGGGGGCCTACACCGGGGAGCTGTTTTTT.